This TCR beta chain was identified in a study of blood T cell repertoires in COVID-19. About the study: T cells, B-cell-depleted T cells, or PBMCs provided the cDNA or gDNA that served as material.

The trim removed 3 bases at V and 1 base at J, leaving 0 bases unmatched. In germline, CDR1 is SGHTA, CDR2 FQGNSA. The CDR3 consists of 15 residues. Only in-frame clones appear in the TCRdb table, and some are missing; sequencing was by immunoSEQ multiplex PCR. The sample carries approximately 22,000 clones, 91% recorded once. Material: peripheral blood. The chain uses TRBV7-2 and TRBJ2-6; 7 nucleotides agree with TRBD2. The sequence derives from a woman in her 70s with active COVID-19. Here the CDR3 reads CASSLGLSGANVLTF. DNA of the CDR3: TGTGCCAGCAGCTTGGGACTATCTGGGGCCAACGTCCTGACTTTC.